Each of the 10 T cell receptor beta chains below was sequenced from the same sample in a study of OX40 agonist ivuxolimab in advanced cancers. The method was immunoSEQ multiplex PCR; TCRdb's version includes in-frame clones alone and lacks a portion of them. This repertoire shows about 17,000 clones, roughly 73% found once; its top ten account for 25% to 35%. The specimen comprised CD4+ or CD8+ T cells sorted from blood, sampled in a trial of the OX40 agonist ivuxolimab. These receptors came from an adult with an advanced solid tumor such as melanoma, head and neck, liver or kidney cancer.

The chain carries TRBV19 and TRBJ1-4; TRBD1 might be the D (5 bases). With 4 bases removed from V and 4 bases from J, the gap between germline ends came to 10 bases. This CDR3 has 14 amino acids. CDR1 and CDR2 from the germline V gene are LNHDA and SQIVND (reference sequence). The CDR3 sequence is CASSTGAGNEKLFF. CDR3 DNA: TGTGCCAGTAGTACCGGGGCCGGTAATGAAAAACTGTTTTTT.

This clone was seen only once. This chain connects TRBV2 to TRBJ2-7; no clear D. V gave up 7 bases and J gave up 0 bases, with 16 bases separating them. Germline values: CDR1 SNHLY, CDR2 FYNNEI. CDR3 length: 15 amino acids. CDR3 coding DNA: TGTGCCAGCACCCCTGGGGTCGGAGACTCCTACGAGCAGTACTTC. Translated: CASTPGVGDSYEQYF.

The gene calls are TRBV5-6 and TRBJ2-1, with 9 positions matching TRBD1. The ends lost 5 bases at V and 4 bases at J; junction bases unmatched: 7. Germline CDR1 is SGHDT and CDR2 is YYEEEE. This CDR3 is built from 15 residues. CDR3 loop: CASRGTGTGYNEQFF. CDR3 nucleotide sequence: TGTGCCAGCAGAGGCACCGGGACAGGGTACAATGAGCAGTTCTTC. Full variable domain (remainder filled in from reference TRBV5-6 and TRBJ2-1): DAGVTQSPTHLIKTRGQQVTLRCSPKSGHDTVSWYQQALGQGPQFIFQYYEEEERQRGNFPDRFSGHQFPNYSSELNVNALLLGDSALYLCASRGTGTGYNEQFFGPGTRLTVL.

The chain recombines TRBV9 with TRBJ2-7; possibly TRBD2 for D (5 bases). The germline V and J ends were trimmed by 2 bases and 2 bases, with 14 bases remaining between them. The CDR3 runs to 15 residues. The V gene's germline CDR1 is SGDLS and CDR2 YYNGEE. The CDR3 region has the DNA TGTGCCAGCAGCGTCGGAGGAGTTGGGGCCTACGAGCAGTACTTC. Encoded protein: CASSVGGVGAYEQYF.

The CDR3 DNA reads TGTGCCATCAGTGAGGGACCCCAAGAGACCCAGTACTTC. The encoded protein is CAISEGPQETQYF. J is TRBJ2-5 and V is TRBV10-3; unclear D gene. This CDR3 is 13 amino acids long. V lost 2 bases and J 1 base, leaving 5 bases between the germline ends. From germline, CDR1 is ENHRY and CDR2 SYGVKD.

The chain is built from TRBV2 and TRBJ2-5; D gene unclear. CDR3 size: 14 residues. Germline values: CDR1 SNHLY, CDR2 FYNNEI. The V gene lost 6 bases and the J gene lost 2 bases, with 13 bases spanning the gap. CDR3 DNA: TGTGCCAGCAGGGTTCAGACCTGGCAAGAGACCCAGTACTTC. It yields the protein CASRVQTWQETQYF.

V usage is TRBV2 and J usage is TRBJ2-3, with D possibly matching TRBD1 (6 bases). Germline CDR1 and CDR2: SNHLY and FYNNEI. The CDR3 loop spans 13 amino acids. The V end was cut by 4 bases, the J end by 4 bases, with 9 bases between. The CDR3 DNA reads as TGTGCCAGCAGTGTTTGGACAGCAGATACGCAGTATTTT. It specifies CASSVWTADTQYF.

This rearrangement joins TRBV6-4 to TRBJ2-5; 12 nucleotides agree with TRBD2. Germline CDR1 and CDR2: MRHNA and SNTAGT. This CDR3 is 15 amino acids long. V trimming: 3 bases; J trimming: 2 bases; junction bases outside the gene matches: 1. The CDR3 here is CASSELAGGQETQYF. CDR3 bases: TGTGCCAGCAGTGAACTAGCGGGGGGACAAGAGACCCAGTACTTC.

This rearrangement joins TRBV2 to TRBJ2-7; 9 bases are shared with TRBD1. Per germline, CDR1 SNHLY and CDR2 FYNNEI. V gave up 6 bases and J gave up 1 base; unmatched junction bases: 1. This CDR3 comprises 13 residues. CDR3 coding DNA: TGTGCCAGCAGGGACAGGGGATCCTACGAGCAGTACTTC. It encodes CASRDRGSYEQYF.

V is TRBV14 and J is TRBJ2-7; 7 bases are shared with TRBD2. The germline V gene encodes CDR1 SGHDN and CDR2 FVKESK. Trimming cost V 3 bases and J 4 bases; bases outside gene matches: 9. The CDR3 loop spans 15 amino acids. This chain's CDR3 is CASSHAFSGAYEQYF. CDR3 coding DNA: TGTGCCAGCAGCCACGCCTTCAGCGGGGCGTACGAGCAGTACTTC. The whole variable domain, remainder taken from reference TRBV14 and TRBJ2-7, is EAGVTQFPSHSVIEKGQTVTLRCDPISGHDNLYWYRRVMGKEIKFLLHFVKESKQDESGMPNNRFLAERTGGTYSTLKVQPAELEDSGVYFCASSHAFSGAYEQYFGPGTRLTVT.